A selection of T cell receptor beta chains follows, all from one sample in a study of glioma-infiltrating T cells after dendritic cell vaccination. TCRdb's table, derived via immunoSEQ multiplex PCR, lists solely in-frame clones and lacks some. Of about 95,000 clones detected, 85% appear once; the ten largest clones hold just under 3%. Here the sequenced sample was blood, taken before dendritic cell vaccination. Source of these receptors: a human donor with glioblastoma. The CDR3 runs from the conserved cysteine through the conserved F or W. The D gene is left open where the match is weak. Some rows mark clone size as missing; the rest say once, few, many or name a class of expanded clone.

j_gene,d_gene,abundance,v_gene,CDR3aa,CDR3nt
TRBJ2-7,NA,once,TRBV6-5,CASSYTGWEQYF,TGTGCCAGCAGTTACACCGGGTGGGAGCAGTACTTC
TRBJ1-1,NA,NA,TRBV5-4,CASSLFRDTEAFF,TGTGCCAGCAGCTTGTTCAGGGATACTGAAGCTTTCTTT
TRBJ1-2,NA,once,TRBV19,CASTLRGSYYGYTF,TGTGCCAGTACCCTCCGAGGGTCCTACTATGGCTACACCTTC
TRBJ2-6,NA,few,TRBV5-6,CASSWVTDSGANVLTF,TGTGCCAGCAGCTGGGTGACAGACTCTGGGGCCAACGTCCTGACTTTC
TRBJ2-7,NA,NA,TRBV6-8,CASSPPGLQLSSYEQYF,TGTGCCAGCAGTCCTCCGGGACTCCAACTTAGCTCCTACGAGCAGTACTTC
TRBJ1-2,NA,NA,TRBV7-2,CASSFTLLEANYGYTF,TGTGCCAGCAGCTTCACACTCCTGGAGGCTAACTATGGCTACACCTTC
TRBJ2-5,TRBD1,NA,TRBV10-1,CASSADRGKTQYF,TGCGCCAGCAGCGCCGACAGGGGAAAGACCCAGTACTTC
TRBJ1-2,NA,NA,TRBV27,CASSPLGSDYGCTF,TGTGCCAGCAGTCCCCTGGGTAGCGACTATGGCTGCACCTTC
TRBJ2-1,NA,NA,TRBV11-2,CASSPRLVLPYNEQFF,TGTGCCAGCAGCCCCAGACTAGTCTTACCCTACAATGAGCAGTTCTTC
TRBJ1-1,NA,few,TRBV2,CASSTLSGITEAFF,TGTGCCAGCAGTACATTGTCGGGGATCACTGAAGCTTTCTTT
TRBJ2-2,TRBD2,NA,TRBV6-5,CASSLAGYTGELFF,TGTGCCAGCAGTTTAGCGGGCTACACCGGGGAGCTGTTTTTT
TRBJ2-2,TRBD1,NA,TRBV7-7,CASSPTSQGAGELFF,TGTGCCAGCAGCCCCACGTCACAGGGGGCCGGGGAGCTGTTTTTT
TRBJ1-4,NA,NA,TRBV5-1,CASSLGGLGEKLFF,TGCGCCAGCAGCTTGGGGGGCTTGGGGGAAAAACTGTTTTTT
TRBJ2-1,TRBD1,NA,TRBV7-3,CASSPIARGLVSGNEQFF,TGTGCCAGCAGCCCGATTGCCAGGGGGCTAGTGTCTGGCAATGAGCAGTTCTTC
TRBJ2-3,NA,NA,TRBV2,CASTRRVSPDTQYF,TGTGCCAGCACCCGCCGGGTCTCGCCGGATACGCAGTATTTT
TRBJ2-1,NA,NA,TRBV5-1,CASNLLGPYNEQFF,TGCGCCAGCAACCTCCTTGGCCCCTACAATGAGCAGTTCTTC
TRBJ2-5,TRBD2,NA,TRBV6-5,CASSSFSSGDQETQYF,TGTGCCAGCAGTTCTTTTTCTAGCGGGGATCAAGAGACCCAGTACTTC
TRBJ2-5,NA,NA,TRBV10-3,CAISESTGRGQETQYF,TGTGCCATCAGTGAGTCGACTGGGCGGGGCCAAGAGACCCAGTACTTC